The next 11 T cell receptor beta chains were all read from a single sample in a study of blood T cell repertoires in COVID-19. Here immunoSEQ multiplex PCR was the method, and the copy in TCRdb shows in-frame clones only, minus some. Of a few hundred thousand clones in the sample, 90% were seen once. Sequenced input: peripheral blood. The receptors shown here come from a woman aged 55-69 years with COVID-19, enrolled during active disease.

This clone was detected only once. This chain connects TRBV13 to TRBJ1-1; possible D gene TRBD1, 5 bases. Trimming shortened V by 5 bases and J by 2 bases, and 12 bases separated the two germline ends. Germline values: CDR1 PRHDT, CDR2 FYEKMQ (reference sequence). The CDR3 is 14 residues long. CDR3 bases: TGTGCCAGCAGCATACAGGTAGGCAACACTGAAGCTTTCTTT. It yields the protein CASSIQVGNTEAFF.

The chain carries TRBV5-1 and TRBJ2-5, with D possibly being TRBD1 (6 bases). Germline CDR1 and CDR2: SGHRS and YFSETQ. The CDR3 loop spans 15 amino acids. V shed 5 bases and J shed 2 bases, with 16 bases lying between them. CDR3 coding DNA: TGCGCCAGCAGACAGTCAACAGGGCTTCAAGAGACCCAGTACTTC. This sequence encodes CASRQSTGLQETQYF.

The V call is TRBV9, the J call TRBJ2-5; 9 nucleotides match TRBD2. Germline-derived CDR1 and CDR2 are SGDLS and YYNGEE. This CDR3 spans 16 amino acids. Trimming at V came to 2 bases and at J to 1 base, leaving 6 bases not matched to a gene. The CDR3 bases are TGTGCCAGCAGCGTTGCAGCGGGGGGCTCCCAAGAGACCCAGTACTTC. Amino acid sequence: CASSVAAGGSQETQYF.

The J gene is TRBJ1-2, the V gene TRBV28; weak D call: TRBD1 (5 bases). Per germline, CDR1 MDHEN and CDR2 SYDVKM. This CDR3 region has 14 residues. Trimming stripped 10 bases from V and 6 bases from J, with 21 bases between. The CDR3 nucleotides read TGTGCCACTCCGAACCCAGCAGGGTCGAATGGCTACACCTTC. This encodes CATPNPAGSNGYTF.

V gene TRBV12-1 combines with J gene TRBJ2-1; TRBD1 is the table's D call and was not checked against the DNA. TRBV12-1 is deemed a pseudogene. CDR3 length equals 16 residues. Written as DNA, the CDR3 is TGTGCCAGCAGCTTTGCCCCCCCAACCAGATACAATGAGCAGTTCTTC. Its protein is CASSFAPPTRYNEQFF.

V and J are TRBV14 and TRBJ2-1; no clear D gene. The CDR3 consists of 13 residues. CDR1 is SGHDN and CDR2 is FVKESK in the germline V gene. V was shortened by 1 base and J by 6 bases, with 7 bases between the two germline ends. CDR3 nucleotide sequence: TGTGCCAGCAGCCAAGGAGGCTTCAATGAGCAGTTCTTC. It is translated as CASSQGGFNEQFF.

This clone was detected a few times. This chain uses TRBV5-4 with TRBJ1-1; tentatively, D is TRBD1 (5 bases). In germline, CDR1 is SGHNT, CDR2 YYREEE (reference sequence). Trimming removed 0 bases from V and 0 bases from J, with 6 bases in between. The CDR3 has 14 amino acids. Here the CDR3 reads CASSLGGVNTEAFF. In DNA form, the CDR3 reads TGTGCCAGCAGCTTGGGGGGGGTGAACACTGAAGCTTTCTTT.

This clone has a single count. J is TRBJ2-7 and V is TRBV6-5, with 9 bases matching TRBD1. The germline V gene encodes CDR1 MNHEY and CDR2 SVGAGI. The V gene end was trimmed by 8 bases and the J gene end by 0 bases; junction bases not matched to a gene: 5. The CDR3 totals 14 residues. The CDR3 sequence is CASHRDRASYEQYF. DNA of the CDR3: TGTGCCAGCCACCGGGACAGGGCCTCCTACGAGCAGTACTTC.

V gene TRBV6-5 combines with J gene TRBJ1-5; tentatively, D is TRBD1 (6 bases). The CDR3 runs to 14 residues. V dropped 6 bases and J dropped 4 bases, with 13 bases sitting between them. Germline V gene sequence: CDR1 MNHEY, CDR2 SVGAGI. CDR3 sequence: CASSRTAPNQPQHF. For the CDR3, the DNA is TGTGCCAGCAGCCGGACAGCACCTAATCAGCCCCAGCATTTT.

The gene calls are TRBV2 and TRBJ2-5; tentatively, D is TRBD1 (5 bases). The CDR3 spans 15 residues. V lost 2 bases and J 4 bases, leaving 14 bases between the germline ends. Germline-derived CDR1 and CDR2 are SNHLY and FYNNEI. The CDR3 is CASSENRQRIETQYF. CDR3 nucleotide sequence: TGTGCCAGCAGTGAAAACCGACAGCGAATAGAGACCCAGTACTTC.

This chain uses TRBV20-1 with TRBJ1-2, with D unclear. The ends were cut back, 3 bases at V and 6 bases at J, with 11 bases in the middle. The CDR3 is 12 amino acids. Germline CDR1 and CDR2: DFQATT and SNEGSKA (reference sequence). CDR3: CSASWGVDGYTF. In DNA form, the CDR3 reads TGCAGTGCTAGTTGGGGAGTCGATGGCTACACCTTC.